What follows is one TCR beta chain and its context. The sample comes from a study of blood T cell repertoires in COVID-19. Overall study: From T cells, B-cell-depleted T cells, or PBMCs came the material, which was cDNA or gDNA.

The CDR3 is 14 residues long. With 3 bases clipped from V and 4 bases from J, the junction kept 0 bases outside the gene matches. Germline values: CDR1 SEHNR, CDR2 FQNEAQ (reference sequence). The cohort comprised adults aged 18 to 89 years residing in about two dozen US areas. Cohort assignment relied on participant-reported clinical history. Methods used by the authors: Amplification from reference gene primers served as the basis for estimated nucleated cell counts. TCRdb keeps only in-frame clones here, not all; method: immunoSEQ multiplex PCR. That table supplies the V and J calls and clone size; D and trimming were determined from the DNA. Of approximately 230,000 clones listed, 86% are singletons.

This sequence originates from a man between 35 and 55 years old who had recovered from COVID-19. Sequencing was performed on PBMCs or T cells enriched from blood (not recorded which). V is TRBV7-9 and J is TRBJ2-1; 10 nucleotides line up with TRBD2. CDR3 residues: CASSFSGRYNEQFF. CDR3 nucleotides: TGTGCCAGCAGCTTTAGCGGGAGGTACAATGAGCAGTTCTTC.